The rows below give T cell receptor beta chains drawn from one sample of a study of radiation and T cells in renal cell carcinoma. The assay was immunoSEQ multiplex PCR, and TCRdb's table has in-frame clones only and misses some. The sample carries approximately 92,000 clones, around four fifths recorded once. Sequenced here: blood, sampled from a patient whose treatment included radiotherapy and nephrectomy. These receptor sequences come from a man aged 45 to 65 with renal cell carcinoma. Both conserved end residues are part of each CDR3. The order of the fields is V gene, clone size, D gene, J gene, CDR3 protein, CDR3 DNA. A D gene is named only where the DNA matches it firmly. Only part of the rows carry a size: once, few, many, or a class if the clone is expanded.

>TRBV4-2|NA|NA|TRBJ2-1
CASSPRPGTYNEQFF
TGTGCCAGCAGCCCCCGCCCGGGGACATACAATGAGCAGTTCTTC
>TRBV5-1|NA|NA|TRBJ2-1
CASMRGGNDEQFF
TGCGCCAGCATGAGGGGGGGCAACGATGAGCAGTTCTTC
>TRBV6-4|few|NA|TRBJ2-3
CATPAGTWGTPDTQYF
TGTGCCACGCCAGCTGGTACGTGGGGGACCCCAGATACGCAGTATTTT
>TRBV5-1|once|TRBD2|TRBJ2-5
CASSLELAGGPGETQYF
TGCGCCAGCAGCTTGGAACTAGCGGGAGGGCCAGGAGAGACCCAGTACTTC
>TRBV5-4|NA|NA|TRBJ1-4
CASSLAAGDNEKLFF
TGTGCCAGCAGCTTGGCTGCAGGGGATAATGAAAAACTGTTTTTT
>TRBV19|NA|NA|TRBJ1-4
CASSIQGANEKLFF
TGTGCCAGTAGTATCCAGGGAGCTAATGAAAAACTGTTTTTT
>TRBV7-8|once|TRBD2|TRBJ2-1
CASSLAHPRTSGPYNEQFF
TGTGCCAGCAGCTTAGCGCATCCCCGCACTAGCGGGCCCTACAATGAGCAGTTCTTC
>TRBV2|NA|NA|TRBJ1-1
CAGLRTMNTEAFF
TGTGCCGGTTTGAGGACCATGAACACTGAAGCTTTCTTT
>TRBV4-1|many|NA|TRBJ2-7
CASSLDRSSYEQYF
TGCGCCAGCAGCCTCGACAGGAGCTCCTACGAGCAGTACTTC
>TRBV27|NA|NA|TRBJ1-6
CASSDPNSPLHF
TGTGCCAGCAGTGACCCAAATTCACCCCTCCACTTT
>TRBV5-1|NA|NA|TRBJ2-7
CASSSSTGINEQYF
TGCGCCAGCAGCTCGTCGACAGGTATCAACGAGCAGTACTTC
>TRBV4-1|NA|NA|TRBJ2-2
CASTSRSIDTGELFF
TGCGCCAGCACATCTAGATCTATTGACACCGGGGAGCTGTTTTTT
>TRBV4-1|NA|NA|TRBJ2-5
CASSPASAIQETQYF
TGCGCCAGCAGCCCCGCCTCGGCGATCCAAGAGACCCAGTACTTC
>TRBV6-1|NA|NA|TRBJ1-3
CASIQGAGNTIYF
TGTGCCAGCATCCAGGGCGCCGGAAACACCATATATTTT
>TRBV7-9|NA|NA|TRBJ2-3
CASSLAGVPDTQYF
TGTGCCAGCAGCTTAGCGGGGGTCCCAGATACGCAGTATTTT
>TRBV30|NA|NA|TRBJ2-7
CAWSGIGGYEQYF
TGTGCCTGGAGCGGGATCGGGGGCTACGAGCAGTACTTC
>TRBV7-2|NA|TRBD2|TRBJ2-5
CASSRQGGGAYQETQYF
TGTGCCAGCAGCCGCCAGGGCGGGGGAGCGTACCAAGAGACCCAGTACTTC
>TRBV12-5|NA|NA|TRBJ1-1
CASAARMNTEAFF
TGTGCTAGTGCCGCGAGGATGAACACTGAAGCTTTCTTT
>TRBV19|NA|TRBD1|TRBJ1-2
CASSMDHGTDYGYTF
TGTGCCAGTAGTATGGATCACGGGACAGACTATGGCTACACCTTC
>TRBV30|NA|TRBD1|TRBJ1-2
CAWSVRGSGDRDFYGYTF
TGTGCCTGGAGTGTACGGGGATCCGGGGACAGAGATTTCTATGGCTACACCTTC